This record concerns one TCR beta chain sequence. Its cognate antigen is unknown. The PCR made use of 60 Vbeta and 13 Jbeta primers. Some clones are missing from TCRdb's copy, which holds only in-frame ones; the method was immunoSEQ multiplex PCR. The sample holds about 130,000 clones. The data were taken from a study of cytomegalovirus exposure and HLA in healthy donors. Findings of the study overall: Immune exposure was documented only through CMV serostatus. As a later analysis showed, a missense DCLRE1C variant was linked to trimming of TCR beta V- and J-genes. In a later analysis, an Asian-associated ancestry cluster reportedly showed fewer N-insertions than the approximately 660-donor mean. For presence/absence analyses, sequencing depth was assumed to be roughly uniform across donors.

The length of the CDR3 is 18 residues. Germline-derived CDR1 and CDR2 are ENHRY and SYGVKD. V dropped 4 bases and J dropped 0 bases, with 18 bases sitting between them. This chain uses TRBV10-3 with TRBJ2-2; a possible D gene is TRBD1 (6 bases). Sequenced input: PBMCs. This clonotype originated in a woman between 35 and 50 years old in good health and CMV-seronegative. The CDR3 region is CAISATPGTPTNTGELFF. The CDR3 nucleotides read TGTGCCATCAGTGCAACGCCCGGGACACCTACGAACACCGGGGAGCTGTTTTTT.